This T cell receptor beta chain is drawn from a study of CD8+ T cells in alopecia areata. Notes on the study in general: Alopecia totalis/universalis scalp especially showed more expanded CD8+ clones than normal scalp. Alphabeta T cells residing in normal skin are also sequenced in scalp samples. Researchers reported that TCR sharing among patients proved less clear than in mice, possibly HLA-linked.

This clone was observed a handful of times. What it binds is not known. V was pared by 5 bases and J by 7 bases, with 6 bases between. CDR3 size: 12 residues. Germline V gene data show CDR1 as SGHAT and CDR2 as FQNNGV. RNA, once extracted, was reverse transcribed into cDNA for use as the sequencing template. TCRdb keeps only in-frame clones here, not all; method: immunoSEQ multiplex PCR. The data show 110,000 to 150,000 clones, approximately 60% seen once. The TCR sequence derives from a human donor in good health. Sequencing was done on a sample of CD8+ T cells sorted from blood. The chain couples TRBV11-2 to TRBJ1-6; weak D call: TRBD1 (5 bases). The CDR3 nucleotides read TGTGCCAGCAGCAGGGGAAATTCACCCCTCCACTTT. Its protein is CASSRGNSPLHF.